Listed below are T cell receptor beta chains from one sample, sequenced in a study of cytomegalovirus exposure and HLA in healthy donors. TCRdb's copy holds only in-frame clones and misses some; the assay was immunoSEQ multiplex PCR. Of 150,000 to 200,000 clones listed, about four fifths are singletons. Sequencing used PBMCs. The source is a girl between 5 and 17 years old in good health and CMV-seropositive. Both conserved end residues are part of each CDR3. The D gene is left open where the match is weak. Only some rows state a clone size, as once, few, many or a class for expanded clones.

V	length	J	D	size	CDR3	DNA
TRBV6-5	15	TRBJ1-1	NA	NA	CASSSASRGGTEAFF	TGTGCCAGCAGTTCCGCCTCTCGTGGGGGGACTGAAGCTTTCTTT
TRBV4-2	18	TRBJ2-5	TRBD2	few	CASSQGVAGALYQETQYF	TGTGCCAGCAGCCAAGGAGTAGCGGGGGCTCTGTACCAAGAGACCCAGTACTTC
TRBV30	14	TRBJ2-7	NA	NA	CAWSAITSGYEQYF	TGTGCCTGGAGTGCTATTACAAGCGGCTACGAGCAGTACTTC
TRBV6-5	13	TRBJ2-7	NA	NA	CASRDSFSYEQYF	TGTGCCAGCAGAGACAGTTTCTCCTACGAGCAGTACTTC
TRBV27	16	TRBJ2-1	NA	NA	CASSFRSGAPYNEQFF	TGTGCCAGCAGTTTCAGGTCAGGGGCACCCTACAATGAGCAGTTCTTC
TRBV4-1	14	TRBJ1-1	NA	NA	CASSQPTGWSEAFF	TGCGCCAGCAGCCAACCTACAGGGTGGTCTGAAGCTTTCTTT
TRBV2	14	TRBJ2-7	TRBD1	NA	CASSELTGIYEQYF	TGTGCCAGCAGTGAGCTGACAGGGATCTACGAGCAGTACTTC
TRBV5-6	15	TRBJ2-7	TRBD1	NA	CASSDPGQGRYEQYF	TGTGCCAGCAGCGACCCTGGACAGGGGAGGTACGAGCAGTACTTC
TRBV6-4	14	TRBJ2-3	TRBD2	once	CASSASGGTDTQYF	TGTGCCAGCAGTGCTAGCGGGGGCACAGATACGCAGTATTTT
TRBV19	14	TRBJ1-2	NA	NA	CASMSSRINYGYTF	TGTGCCAGTATGTCGTCCAGGATAAACTATGGCTACACCTTC
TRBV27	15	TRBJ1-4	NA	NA	CASSLLGGTNEKLFF	TGTGCCAGCAGTTTATTAGGGGGAACTAATGAAAAACTGTTTTTT
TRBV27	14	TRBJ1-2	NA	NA	CASSTQITNYGYTF	TGTGCCAGCAGTACACAAATTACTAACTATGGCTACACCTTC
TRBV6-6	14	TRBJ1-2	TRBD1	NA	CASSWDRAHYGYTF	TGTGCCAGCAGTTGGGACAGGGCCCACTATGGCTACACCTTC
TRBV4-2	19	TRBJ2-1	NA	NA	CASSQESHGGQPSYNEQFF	TGTGCCAGCAGCCAAGAGTCACATGGGGGCCAACCCAGCTACAATGAGCAGTTCTTC
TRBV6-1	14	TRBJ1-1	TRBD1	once	CASSENRGLAEAFF	TGTGCCAGCAGTGAAAACAGGGGGCTCGCTGAAGCTTTCTTT
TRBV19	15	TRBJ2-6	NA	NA	CASSIGLSGANVLTF	TGTGCCAGTAGTATAGGTCTCTCTGGGGCCAACGTCCTGACTTTC